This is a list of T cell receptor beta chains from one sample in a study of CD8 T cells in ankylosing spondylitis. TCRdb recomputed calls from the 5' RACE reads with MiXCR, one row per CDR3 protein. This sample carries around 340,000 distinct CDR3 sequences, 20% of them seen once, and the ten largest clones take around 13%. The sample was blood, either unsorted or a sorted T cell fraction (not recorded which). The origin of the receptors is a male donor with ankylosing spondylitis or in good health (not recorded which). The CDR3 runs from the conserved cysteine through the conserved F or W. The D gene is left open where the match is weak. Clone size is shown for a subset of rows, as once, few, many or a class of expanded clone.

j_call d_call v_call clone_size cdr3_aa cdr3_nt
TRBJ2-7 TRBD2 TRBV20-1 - CSAPHPTSGGPLTYEQYF TGCAGTGCGCCTCACCCGACTAGCGGGGGGCCTTTAACCTACGAGCAGTACTTC
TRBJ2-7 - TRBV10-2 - CASSGSRTYEQYF TGCGCCAGCAGTGGCAGTAGGACCTACGAGCAGTACTTC
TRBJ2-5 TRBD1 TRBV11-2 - CASSTDRGWSQETQYF TGTGCCAGCAGCACCGACAGGGGGTGGTCCCAAGAGACCCAGTACTTC
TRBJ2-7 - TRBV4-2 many CASSQDETPSYEQYF TGTGCCAGCAGCCAAGATGAGACTCCCTCCTACGAGCAGTACTTC
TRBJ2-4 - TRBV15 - CATSRLRGRGNIQYF TGTGCCACCAGCAGACTCCGGGGACGGGGAAACATTCAGTACTTC
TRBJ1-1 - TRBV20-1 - CSASFRATEAFF TGCAGTGCTAGTTTTCGAGCCACTGAAGCTTTCTTT
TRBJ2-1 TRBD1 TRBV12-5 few CASGLGTVYNEQFF TGTGCTAGTGGCCTGGGGACAGTGTACAATGAGCAGTTCTTC
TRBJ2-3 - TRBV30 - CAWSHGASGTDTQYF TGTGCCTGGAGTCATGGGGCTAGCGGCACAGATACGCAGTATTTT
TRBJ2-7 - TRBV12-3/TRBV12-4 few CASRDLGEQYF TGTGCCAGCAGGGACTTGGGCGAGCAGTACTTC
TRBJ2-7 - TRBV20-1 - CSAKWLRGKLREQYF TGCAGTGCCAAATGGCTCAGGGGTAAACTTCGAGAGCAGTACTTC
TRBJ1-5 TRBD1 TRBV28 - CASSSAPGQGNQPQHF TGTGCCAGCAGCTCTGCCCCCGGACAGGGGAATCAGCCCCAGCATTTT
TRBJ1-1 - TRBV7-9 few CASTDLNTEAFF TGTGCCAGCACGGACCTGAACACTGAAGCTTTCTTT
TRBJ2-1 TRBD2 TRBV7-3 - CASSLSSGEYNEQFF TGTGCCAGCAGCTTATCTAGCGGGGAGTACAATGAGCAGTTCTTC
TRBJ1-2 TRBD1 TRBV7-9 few CASSLFDRVYGYTF TGTGCCAGCTCCCTTTTCGACAGGGTCTATGGCTACACCTTC
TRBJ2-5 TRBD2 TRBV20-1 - CSASPLAGEETQYF TGCAGTGCTAGCCCCCTAGCGGGGGAGGAGACCCAGTACTTC
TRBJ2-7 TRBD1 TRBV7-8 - CASSGGQGVPYEQYF TGTGCCAGCAGCGGGGGACAGGGGGTACCCTACGAGCAGTACTTC